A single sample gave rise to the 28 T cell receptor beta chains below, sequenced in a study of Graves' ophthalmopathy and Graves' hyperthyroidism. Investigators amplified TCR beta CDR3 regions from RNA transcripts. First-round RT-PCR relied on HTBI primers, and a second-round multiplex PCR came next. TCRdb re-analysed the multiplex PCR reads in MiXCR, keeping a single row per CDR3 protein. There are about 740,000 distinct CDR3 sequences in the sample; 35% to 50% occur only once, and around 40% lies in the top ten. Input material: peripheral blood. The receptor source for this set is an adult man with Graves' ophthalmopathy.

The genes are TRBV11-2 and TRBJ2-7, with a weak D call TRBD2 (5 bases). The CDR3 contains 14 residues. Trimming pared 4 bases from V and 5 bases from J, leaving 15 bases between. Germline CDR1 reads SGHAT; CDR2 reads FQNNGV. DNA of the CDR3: TGTGCCAGCAGCTACCTGGGCACGGGGAACGAGCAGTACTTC. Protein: CASSYLGTGNEQYF. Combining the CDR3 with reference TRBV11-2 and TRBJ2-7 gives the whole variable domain EAGVAQSPRYKIIEKRQSVAFWCNPISGHATLYWYQQILGQGPKLLIQFQNNGVVDDSQLPKDRFSAERLKGVDSTLKIQPAKLEDSAVYLCASSYLGTGNEQYFGPGTRLTVT.

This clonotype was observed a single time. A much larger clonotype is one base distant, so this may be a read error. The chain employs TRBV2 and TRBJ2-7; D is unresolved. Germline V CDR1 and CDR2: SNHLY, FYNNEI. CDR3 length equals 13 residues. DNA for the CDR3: TGTGCCAGCAGTGAGGGCTCCTCCTTCGAGCAGTACTTC. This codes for CASSEGSSFEQYF.

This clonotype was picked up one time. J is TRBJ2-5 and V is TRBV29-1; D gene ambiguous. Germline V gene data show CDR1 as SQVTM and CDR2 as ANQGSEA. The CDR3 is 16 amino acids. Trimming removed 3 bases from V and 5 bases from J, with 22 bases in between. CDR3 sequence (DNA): TGCAGCGTTGACCGAAGCTTCGGCACGGGCAGGGAGACCCAGTACTTC. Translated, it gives CSVDRSFGTGRETQYF.

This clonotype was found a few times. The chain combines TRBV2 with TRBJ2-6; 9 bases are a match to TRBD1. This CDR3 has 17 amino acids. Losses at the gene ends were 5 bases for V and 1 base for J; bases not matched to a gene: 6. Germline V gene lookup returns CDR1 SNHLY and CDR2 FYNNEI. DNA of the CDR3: TGTGCCAGCAGTCCGGGACAGGGACGATCTGGGGCCAACGTCCTGACTTTC. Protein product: CASSPGQGRSGANVLTF.

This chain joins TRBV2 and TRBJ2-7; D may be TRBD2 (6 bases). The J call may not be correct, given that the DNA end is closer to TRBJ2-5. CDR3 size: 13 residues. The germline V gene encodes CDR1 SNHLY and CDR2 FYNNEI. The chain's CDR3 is CASSKAGGETQYF. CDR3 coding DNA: TGTGCCAGCAGTAAGGCCGGGGGAGAGACCCAGTACTTC.

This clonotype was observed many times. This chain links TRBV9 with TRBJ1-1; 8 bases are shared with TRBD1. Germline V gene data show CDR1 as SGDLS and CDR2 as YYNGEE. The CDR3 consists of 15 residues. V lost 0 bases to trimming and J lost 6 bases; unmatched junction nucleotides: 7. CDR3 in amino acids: CASSVVGTGVAEAFF. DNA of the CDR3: TGTGCCAGCAGCGTAGTAGGGACAGGTGTCGCTGAAGCTTTCTTT.

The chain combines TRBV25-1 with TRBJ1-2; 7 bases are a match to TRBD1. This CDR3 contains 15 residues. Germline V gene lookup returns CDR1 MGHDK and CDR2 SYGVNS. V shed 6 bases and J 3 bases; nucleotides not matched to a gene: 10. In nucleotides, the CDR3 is TGTGCCAGCAGCCCCCGTAGAACAGGGGACTATGGCTACACCTTC. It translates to CASSPRRTGDYGYTF.

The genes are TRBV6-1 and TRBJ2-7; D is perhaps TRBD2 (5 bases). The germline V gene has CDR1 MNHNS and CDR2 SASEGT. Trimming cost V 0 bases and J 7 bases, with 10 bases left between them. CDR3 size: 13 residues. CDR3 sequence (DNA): TGTGCCAGCAGTGAAGCGCAGTCGGGGGAGCAGTACTTC. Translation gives CASSEAQSGEQYF.

The CDR3 sequence is CASNSVGGTEAFF. The CDR3 DNA follows: TGTGCCAGCAATTCGGTAGGGGGGACTGAAGCTTTCTTT. The V and J genes are TRBV12-3 or TRBV12-4 and TRBJ1-1, with D possibly being TRBD1 (6 bases). The CDR3 runs to 13 residues. Trimming took off 7 bases at V and 5 bases at J, with 14 bases between the two ends.

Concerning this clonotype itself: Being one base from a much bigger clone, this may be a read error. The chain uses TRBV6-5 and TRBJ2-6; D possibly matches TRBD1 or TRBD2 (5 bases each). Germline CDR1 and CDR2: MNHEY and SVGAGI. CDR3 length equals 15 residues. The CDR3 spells CASSPPGDGANVPTF. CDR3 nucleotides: TGTGCCAGCAGTCCGCCCGGGGATGGGGCCAACGTCCCGACTTTC.

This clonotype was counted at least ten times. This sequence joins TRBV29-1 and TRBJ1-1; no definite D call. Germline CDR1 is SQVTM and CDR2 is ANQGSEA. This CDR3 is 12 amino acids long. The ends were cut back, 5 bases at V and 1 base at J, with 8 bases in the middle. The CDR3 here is CSVSFGNTEAFF. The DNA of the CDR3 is TGCAGCGTTTCCTTCGGGAACACTGAAGCTTTCTTT.

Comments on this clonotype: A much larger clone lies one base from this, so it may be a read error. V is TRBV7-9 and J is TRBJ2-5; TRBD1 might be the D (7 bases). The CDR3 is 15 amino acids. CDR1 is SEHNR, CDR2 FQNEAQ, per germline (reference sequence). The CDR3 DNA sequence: TGTGCCAGCAGCTTAAGGCAGGGGGGTTCGGAGACCCGGTACTTC. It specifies CASSLRQGGSETRYF. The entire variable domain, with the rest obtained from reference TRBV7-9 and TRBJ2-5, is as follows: DTGVSQNPRHKITKRGQNVTFRCDPISEHNRLYWYRQTLGQGPEFLTYFQNEAQLEKSRLLSDRFSAERPKGSFSTLEIQRTEQGDSAMYLCASSLRQGGSETRYFGPGTRLLVL.

Here the CDR3 DNA reads TGCAGCGTTGAAGCCCCGGACAGGTTTAAGACCCAGTACTTC. Its protein is CSVEAPDRFKTQYF. The chain is built from TRBV29-1 and TRBJ2-5; TRBD1 matches at 7 bases. Germline loops: CDR1 SQVTM, CDR2 ANQGSEA. V trimming: 1 base; J trimming: 6 bases; junction bases outside the gene matches: 8. This CDR3 contains 14 residues.

The CDR3 DNA is TGTGCCAGCAGCGACGCACAGGGGCCAACCGGGGAGCTGTTTTTT. It translates to CASSDAQGPTGELFF. V gene TRBV7-9 combines with J gene TRBJ2-2, with 7 bases matching TRBD1. V shed 5 bases, J shed 5 bases, and the junction held 8 bases outside the gene matches. The CDR3 consists of 15 residues. CDR1 is SEHNR, CDR2 FQNEAQ, per germline (reference sequence).

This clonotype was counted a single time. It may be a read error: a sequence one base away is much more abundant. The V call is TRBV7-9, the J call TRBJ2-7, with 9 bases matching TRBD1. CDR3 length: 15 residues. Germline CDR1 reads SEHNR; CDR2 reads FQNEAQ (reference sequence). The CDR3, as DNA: TGTGCCAGCAGCTGGGCCGGGACAGGGTCCTACGAGCGGTACTTC. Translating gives CASSWAGTGSYERYF.

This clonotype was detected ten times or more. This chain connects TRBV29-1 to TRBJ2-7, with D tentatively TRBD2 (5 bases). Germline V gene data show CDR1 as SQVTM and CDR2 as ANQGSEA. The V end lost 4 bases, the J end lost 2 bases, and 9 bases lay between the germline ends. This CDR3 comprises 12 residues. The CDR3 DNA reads TGCAGCGTTGCCGACGGGACCTACGAGCAGTACTTC. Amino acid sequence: CSVADGTYEQYF.

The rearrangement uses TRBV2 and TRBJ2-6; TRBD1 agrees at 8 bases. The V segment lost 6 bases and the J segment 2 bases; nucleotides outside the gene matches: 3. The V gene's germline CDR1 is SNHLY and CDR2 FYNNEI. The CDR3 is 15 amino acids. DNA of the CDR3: TGTGCCAGCAGGGACAGGGTCACTGGGGCCAACGTCCTGACTTTC. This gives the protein CASRDRVTGANVLTF.

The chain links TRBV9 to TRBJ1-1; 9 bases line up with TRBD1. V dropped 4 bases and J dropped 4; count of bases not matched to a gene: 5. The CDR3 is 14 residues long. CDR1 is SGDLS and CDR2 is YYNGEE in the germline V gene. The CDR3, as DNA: TGTGCCAGCAGCTTACAGGGGGCGGCCACTGAAGCTTTCTTT. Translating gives CASSLQGAATEAFF.

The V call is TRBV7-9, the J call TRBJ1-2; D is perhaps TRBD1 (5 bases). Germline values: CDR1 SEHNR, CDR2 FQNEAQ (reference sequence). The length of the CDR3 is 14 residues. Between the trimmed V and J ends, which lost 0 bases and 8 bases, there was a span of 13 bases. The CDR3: CASSLAQGSLGYTF. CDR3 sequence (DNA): TGTGCCAGCAGCTTAGCCCAGGGTTCCCTCGGCTACACCTTC.

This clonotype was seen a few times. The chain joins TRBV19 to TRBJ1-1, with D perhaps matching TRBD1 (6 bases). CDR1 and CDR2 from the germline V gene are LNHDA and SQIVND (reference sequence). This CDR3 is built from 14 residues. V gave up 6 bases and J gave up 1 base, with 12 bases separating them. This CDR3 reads CASRLRTENTEAFF. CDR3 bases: TGTGCCAGTAGATTACGGACAGAGAACACTGAAGCTTTCTTT. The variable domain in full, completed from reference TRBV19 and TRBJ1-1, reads DGGITQSPKYLFRKEGQNVTLSCEQNLNHDAMYWYRQDPGQGLRLIYYSQIVNDFQKGDIAEGYSVSREKKESFPLTVTSAQKNPTAFYLCASRLRTENTEAFFGQGTRLTVV.

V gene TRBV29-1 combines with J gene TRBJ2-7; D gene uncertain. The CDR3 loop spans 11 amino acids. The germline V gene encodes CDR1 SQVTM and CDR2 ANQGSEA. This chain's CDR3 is CSSLVSYEQYF. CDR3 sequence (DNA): TGCAGTTCCCTGGTCTCCTACGAGCAGTACTTC.

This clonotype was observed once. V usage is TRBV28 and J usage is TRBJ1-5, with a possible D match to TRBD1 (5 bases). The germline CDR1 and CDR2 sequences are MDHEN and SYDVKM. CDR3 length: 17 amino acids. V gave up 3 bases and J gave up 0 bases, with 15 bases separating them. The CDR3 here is CASSFDSQTNSNQPQHF. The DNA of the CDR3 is TGTGCCAGCAGTTTCGACAGCCAAACGAATAGCAATCAGCCCCAGCATTTT.

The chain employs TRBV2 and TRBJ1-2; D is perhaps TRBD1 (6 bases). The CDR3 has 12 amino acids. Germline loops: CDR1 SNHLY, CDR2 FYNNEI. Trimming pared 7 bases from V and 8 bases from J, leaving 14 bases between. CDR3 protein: CASTTGRGGYTF. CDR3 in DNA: TGTGCCAGCACCACAGGGCGAGGAGGCTACACCTTC. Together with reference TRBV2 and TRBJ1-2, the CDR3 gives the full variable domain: EPEVTQTPSHQVTQMGQEVILRCVPISNHLYFYWYRQILGQKVEFLVSFYNNEISEKSEIFDDQFSVERPDGSNFTLKIRSTKLEDSAMYFCASTTGRGGYTFGSGTRLTVV.

The CDR3 sequence is CASSVVQGGTDTQYF. CDR3 sequence (DNA): TGTGCCAGCAGCGTAGTTCAGGGGGGCACAGATACGCAGTATTTT. The chain joins TRBV9 to TRBJ2-3, with 7 bases aligning to TRBD1. Germline-derived CDR1 and CDR2 are SGDLS and YYNGEE. The junction had 2 bases not matched to a gene; V was cut back by 0 bases and J by 1 base. The CDR3 consists of 15 residues. The variable domain in full, with the rest retrieved from reference TRBV9 and TRBJ2-3, is DSGVTQTPKHLITATGQRVTLRCSPRSGDLSVYWYQQSLDQGLQFLIQYYNGEERAKGNILERFSAQQFPDLHSELNLSSLELGDSALYFCASSVVQGGTDTQYFGPGTRLTVL.

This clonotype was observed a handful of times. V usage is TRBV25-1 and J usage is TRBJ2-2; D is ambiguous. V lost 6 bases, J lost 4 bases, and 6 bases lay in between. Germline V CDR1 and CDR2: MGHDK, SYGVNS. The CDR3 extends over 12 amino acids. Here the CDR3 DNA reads TGTGCCAGCAGATCGGGCACCGGGGAGCTGTTTTTT. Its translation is CASRSGTGELFF.

CDR3 region: CASSEIADSSYEQYF. The CDR3 nucleotides are TGTGCCAGCAGTGAAATAGCGGACAGCTCCTACGAGCAGTACTTC. This sequence joins TRBV2 and TRBJ2-7, with D tentatively TRBD1 or TRBD2 (6 bases each). V was shortened by 2 bases and J by 0 bases, with 11 bases between the two germline ends. The CDR3 length is 15 residues. Germline values: CDR1 SNHLY, CDR2 FYNNEI.

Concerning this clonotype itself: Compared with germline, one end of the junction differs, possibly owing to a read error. CDR3 residues: CAISIGTSGTQYF. CDR3 DNA sequence: TGTGCCATCAGCATTGGGACTAGCGGGACCCAGTACTTC. This chain links TRBV15 with TRBJ2-5, with 11 bases lining up with TRBD2. CDR3 size: 13 residues. The germline V gene has CDR1 LNHNV and CDR2 YYDKDF (reference sequence).

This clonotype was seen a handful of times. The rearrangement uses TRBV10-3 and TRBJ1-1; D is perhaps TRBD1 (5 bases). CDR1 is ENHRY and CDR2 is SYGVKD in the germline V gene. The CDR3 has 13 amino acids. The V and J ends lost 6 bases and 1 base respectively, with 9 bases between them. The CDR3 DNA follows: TGTGCCATCAGGGACGGGGGGAACACTGAAGCTTTCTTT. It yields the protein CAIRDGGNTEAFF.